The 26 T cell receptor beta chains presented below share a single source sample, sequenced in a study of cytomegalovirus exposure and HLA in healthy donors (dated by TCRdb to 2016 to 2017). Library method: the immunoSEQ multiplex PCR assay. For the multiplex PCR, a mixture combining 60 forward primers for TCR Vbeta segments and 13 reverse primers for TCR Jbeta segments was used. Sourced from immuneACCESS, this table was stored by TCRdb with only in-frame sequences that have V and J called. A share of the clones is absent; for the studies checked, an unresolved V gene accounts for under half, and the remainder has no known explanation. For this sample the table gives about 130,000 clones, of which 81% were detected only once. Of the sample, about 0.76% falls within the top ten clones. Sequencing was carried out using PBMCs. The receptors here all came from a man aged 18 to 29 in good health and CMV-seronegative.

The CDR3: CASSQKTGRNTGELFF. The CDR3 bases are TGTGCCAGCAGCCAAAAGACAGGGAGGAACACCGGGGAGCTGTTTTTT. The J gene is TRBJ2-2, the V gene TRBV14, with 7 bases aligning to TRBD1. This CDR3 comprises 16 residues. The V gene end was trimmed by 2 bases and the J gene end by 1 base; junction bases not matched to a gene: 4. Germline CDR1 reads SGHDN; CDR2 reads FVKESK.

The chain has TRBV19 and TRBJ2-2, with 14 positions matching TRBD2. The CDR3 is 13 residues long. The V gene end was trimmed by 9 bases and the J gene end by 8 bases; junction bases not matched to a gene: 2. From germline, CDR1 is LNHDA and CDR2 SQIVND (reference sequence). CDR3 region: CASRTSGRGELFF. CDR3 nucleotide sequence: TGTGCCAGCAGGACTAGCGGGAGGGGGGAGCTGTTTTTT.

The genes are TRBV5-1 and TRBJ1-5, with TRBD1 identical over 8 bases. Trimming cost V 4 bases and J 5 bases; bases outside gene matches: 8. The CDR3 contains 15 residues. Germline CDR1 and CDR2: SGHRS and YFSETQ. The CDR3 DNA is TGCGCCAGCAGCACCGGACAGGGAGGCTATCAGCCCCAGCATTTT. This gives the protein CASSTGQGGYQPQHF.

This clone was found a few times. The CDR3 coding sequence is TGTGCCAGCTCCCAAAGGACGGGAAGTGGCTACACCTTC. This gives the protein CASSQRTGSGYTF. The V call is TRBV18, the J call TRBJ1-2; no clear D gene. This CDR3 is 13 amino acids long. Germline V gene data show CDR1 as KGHSH and CDR2 as LQKENI. V dropped 6 bases and J dropped 7 bases, with 15 bases sitting between them.

J is TRBJ2-1 and V is TRBV13; 10 positions match TRBD2. The germline CDR1 and CDR2 sequences are PRHDT and FYEKMQ (reference sequence). After removal of 3 bases from V and 16 bases from J, the junction contained 15 bases not matched to a gene. The CDR3 has 15 amino acids. The CDR3 region has the DNA TGTGCCAGCAGCTTTGGTAGCGGGGGGCACCTAGGTCAATTCTTC. Translated, it gives CASSFGSGGHLGQFF.

The chain joins TRBV5-4 to TRBJ2-7; 7 bases align to TRBD1. The CDR3 totals 15 residues. From germline, CDR1 is SGHNT and CDR2 YYREEE (reference sequence). V trimming: 4 bases; J trimming: 2 bases; junction bases outside the gene matches: 9. As DNA, the CDR3 is TGTGCCAGCAGCGAGACGGACAGGTTCCCCTACGAGCAGTACTTC. Amino acids: CASSETDRFPYEQYF.

The chain couples TRBV5-6 to TRBJ1-2, with 8 bases identical to TRBD1. The length of the CDR3 is 16 residues. Germline values: CDR1 SGHDT, CDR2 YYEEEE. J lost 4 bases, V lost 0 bases, and 8 bases had no gene match. CDR3 nucleotides: TGTGCCAGCAGCTTGGCCGTACAGGGGGTAGGCTATGGCTACACCTTC. This sequence encodes CASSLAVQGVGYGYTF.

The chain is built from TRBV25-1 and TRBJ1-6; 8 bases are shared with TRBD1. Germline-derived CDR1 and CDR2 are MGHDK and SYGVNS. With 7 bases clipped from V and 0 bases from J, the junction kept 5 bases outside the gene matches. The CDR3 is made up of 16 amino acids. In DNA, the CDR3 is TGTGCCAGCACCGACAGGGGAAGCTCCTATAATTCACCCCTCCACTTT. Translated, it gives CASTDRGSSYNSPLHF.

The chain couples TRBV28 to TRBJ1-5; maybe TRBD1 (6 bases). V was clipped by 5 bases and J by 2 bases, with 13 bases between them. This CDR3 comprises 15 residues. CDR1 is MDHEN, CDR2 SYDVKM, per germline. The CDR3 nucleotides are TGTGCCAGCAGTACGGGACATCGGGGCAATCAGCCCCAGCATTTT. Its protein is CASSTGHRGNQPQHF.

This clone was seen a handful of times. CDR3 sequence reads: CASSLGGITEAFF. For the CDR3, the DNA is TGTGCCAGCAGTTTAGGAGGGATTACTGAAGCTTTCTTT. V and J are TRBV27 and TRBJ1-1; D remains ambiguous. V was shortened by 2 bases and J by 5 bases, with 9 bases between the two germline ends. This CDR3 is built from 13 residues. CDR1 is MNHEY, CDR2 SMNVEV, per germline (reference sequence).

This rearrangement joins TRBV4-2 to TRBJ2-3, with 7 bases fitting TRBD2. The CDR3 length is 15 residues. V lost 0 bases and J lost 8; bases outside the gene matches: 8. Looked up from germline, CDR1 is LGHNA and CDR2 is YNFKEQ. The CDR3 DNA is TGTGCCAGCAGCCAAGAAGTGGGACCGGGGGGTACGCAGTATTTT. It specifies CASSQEVGPGGTQYF.

V usage is TRBV14 and J usage is TRBJ2-7, with 9 nucleotides matching TRBD1. After removal of 6 bases from V and 6 bases from J, the junction contained 12 bases not matched to a gene. The CDR3 runs 15 residues. In germline, CDR1 is SGHDN, CDR2 FVKESK. The CDR3 spells CASSLENRGRSEQYF. The CDR3 coding sequence is TGTGCCAGCAGTCTAGAGAACAGGGGGCGAAGCGAGCAGTACTTC.

V usage is TRBV30 and J usage is TRBJ1-6; D remains ambiguous. The germline V and J ends were trimmed by 5 bases and 4 bases, with 12 bases remaining between them. This CDR3 contains 14 residues. Germline loops: CDR1 GTSNPN, CDR2 SVGIG (reference sequence). In DNA, the CDR3 is TGTGCCTGGCAACGTACAGCTTATAATTCACCCCTCCACTTT. It encodes CAWQRTAYNSPLHF.

The chain uses TRBV13 and TRBJ1-2; no firm D call. This CDR3 has 15 amino acids. V was clipped by 5 bases and J by 4 bases, with 17 bases between them. Per germline, CDR1 PRHDT and CDR2 FYEKMQ (reference sequence). CDR3 sequence: CASSPPHSSPYGYTF. In DNA form, the CDR3 reads TGTGCCAGCAGCCCCCCCCACAGTTCTCCCTATGGCTACACCTTC. The full variable domain, rest sourced from reference TRBV13 and TRBJ1-2, is AAGVIQSPRHLIKEKRETATLKCYPIPRHDTVYWYQQGPGQDPQFLISFYEKMQSDKGSIPDRFSAQQFSDYHSELNMSSLELGDSALYFCASSPPHSSPYGYTFGSGTRLTVV.

V is TRBV11-2 and J is TRBJ1-6; tentatively, D is TRBD1 (6 bases). The CDR3 length is 19 residues. Per germline, CDR1 SGHAT and CDR2 FQNNGV. V lost 5 bases and J 5 bases, leaving 25 bases between the germline ends. The CDR3 protein is CASSQKITGRLFDNSPLHF. In DNA form, the CDR3 reads TGTGCCAGCAGCCAAAAAATAACAGGGCGGTTATTTGATAATTCACCCCTCCACTTT. Using reference TRBV11-2 and TRBJ1-6 for the parts outside the CDR3, the full variable domain is EAGVAQSPRYKIIEKRQSVAFWCNPISGHATLYWYQQILGQGPKLLIQFQNNGVVDDSQLPKDRFSAERLKGVDSTLKIQPAKLEDSAVYLCASSQKITGRLFDNSPLHFGNGTRLTVT.

This chain joins TRBV9 and TRBJ2-3, with TRBD2 matching 7 bases. Germline V gives CDR1 SGDLS, CDR2 YYNGEE. V shed 0 bases, J shed 3 bases, and the junction held 7 bases outside the gene matches. The CDR3 has 16 residues. The CDR3 coding sequence is TGTGCCAGCAGCGTAGATTCGGGGGGTCCTACAGATACGCAGTATTTT. This encodes CASSVDSGGPTDTQYF. The full variable domain, rest sourced from reference TRBV9 and TRBJ2-3, is DSGVTQTPKHLITATGQRVTLRCSPRSGDLSVYWYQQSLDQGLQFLIQYYNGEERAKGNILERFSAQQFPDLHSELNLSSLELGDSALYFCASSVDSGGPTDTQYFGPGTRLTVL.

This chain uses TRBV18 with TRBJ1-1; 7 positions match TRBD1. V gave up 4 bases and J gave up 4 bases; unmatched junction bases: 6. Germline V gene sequence: CDR1 KGHSH, CDR2 LQKENI. The CDR3 has 14 amino acids. For the CDR3, the DNA is TGTGCCAGCTCACTAAGACAGGGCGGCACTGAAGCTTTCTTT. Translation gives CASSLRQGGTEAFF.

V is TRBV10-3 and J is TRBJ1-5, with TRBD1 matching 7 bases. CDR3 size: 14 residues. The V segment lost 3 bases and the J segment 1 base; nucleotides outside the gene matches: 0. The germline V gene has CDR1 ENHRY and CDR2 SYGVKD. The CDR3 sequence is CAISEQGSNQPQHF. The CDR3 DNA is TGTGCCATCAGTGAACAGGGGAGCAATCAGCCCCAGCATTTT.

The chain has TRBV5-1 and TRBJ1-6; no firm D call. V was clipped by 2 bases and J by 3 bases, with 12 bases between them. Germline V gene sequence: CDR1 SGHRS, CDR2 YFSETQ. The CDR3 is 16 amino acids. CDR3 residues: CASSFVAGSYNSPLHF. The CDR3 bases are TGCGCCAGCAGCTTCGTGGCGGGGAGCTATAATTCACCCCTCCACTTT.

The rearrangement uses TRBV11-2 and TRBJ1-4; 9 bases line up with TRBD1. V lost 5 bases and J lost 8; bases outside the gene matches: 12. Looked up from germline, CDR1 is SGHAT and CDR2 is FQNNGV. The CDR3 sequence is 16 residues long. The CDR3 protein is CASSPLPGQGAEKLFF. CDR3 coding DNA: TGTGCCAGCAGCCCTCTTCCGGGACAGGGAGCGGAAAAACTGTTTTTT.

The gene calls are TRBV6-6 and TRBJ2-7, with TRBD1 as a possible D gene (6 bases). Germline loops: CDR1 MNHNY, CDR2 SVGAGI (reference sequence). This CDR3 comprises 16 residues. The V gene lost 0 bases and the J gene lost 0 bases, with 12 bases spanning the gap. The CDR3 nucleotides read TGTGCCAGCAGTTACTCTGGGGGCCAAAGCTCCTACGAGCAGTACTTC. Residues: CASSYSGGQSSYEQYF.

The chain joins TRBV6-6 to TRBJ2-3; D uncertain. Deletions cut 0 bases from V and 4 bases from J, with 5 bases between. Germline-derived CDR1 and CDR2 are MNHNY and SVGAGI (reference sequence). This CDR3 comprises 13 residues. The DNA of the CDR3 is TGTGCCAGCAGTTACTCGACTGCAGATACGCAGTATTTT. It yields the protein CASSYSTADTQYF.

The chain employs TRBV19 and TRBJ1-2, with a possible D match to TRBD1 (5 bases). The CDR3 has 13 residues. CDR1 LNHDA and CDR2 SQIVND come from the germline V gene (reference sequence). V was clipped by 5 bases and J by 4 bases, with 11 bases between them. CDR3 protein: CASSPGMLYGYTF. The CDR3 DNA reads as TGTGCCAGTAGTCCAGGGATGCTCTATGGCTACACCTTC.

This rearrangement joins TRBV27 to TRBJ1-2, with TRBD1 matching over 9 bases. Germline V lookup: CDR1 MNHEY, CDR2 SMNVEV (reference sequence). This CDR3 spans 16 amino acids. The trim removed 4 bases at V and 0 bases at J, leaving 6 bases unmatched. CDR3 sequence reads: CASSSGQGNSNYGYTF. In DNA, the CDR3 is TGTGCCAGCAGTTCCGGACAGGGGAACTCTAACTATGGCTACACCTTC.

The V gene is TRBV29-1, the J gene TRBJ1-2; 7 nucleotides align to TRBD1. The CDR3 extends over 13 amino acids. Germline V lookup: CDR1 SQVTM, CDR2 ANQGSEA. Losses at the gene ends were 5 bases for V and 7 bases for J; bases not matched to a gene: 10. The DNA of the CDR3 is TGCAGCGTTCCGAACGGGACAGAGAGTGGCTACACCTTC. Encoded protein: CSVPNGTESGYTF.

The V and J genes are TRBV27 and TRBJ1-6, with no clear D. Trimming removed 5 bases from V and 6 bases from J, with 11 bases in between. CDR1 MNHEY and CDR2 SMNVEV come from the germline V gene (reference sequence). The CDR3 is 14 amino acids. The CDR3 region is CASSPMRINSPLHF. The CDR3 nucleotides are TGTGCCAGCAGTCCCATGAGGATTAATTCACCCCTCCACTTT.